This passage covers 26 T cell receptor beta chains from one sample sequenced in a study of cytomegalovirus exposure and HLA in healthy donors. Researchers ran the PCR with 60 Vbeta and 13 Jbeta primers. The repertoire was sequenced with immunoSEQ multiplex PCR; TCRdb's copy has only in-frame clones and lacks some. The table lists 100,000 to 150,000 clones, 8.9% of them singletons. The sample comprised PBMCs. Every receptor here comes from a middle-aged woman in good health and CMV-seropositive.

This clone has only a few counts. The rearrangement links TRBV2 to TRBJ2-7; D may be TRBD2 (6 bases). The V gene lost 6 bases and the J gene lost 7 bases, with 16 bases spanning the gap. CDR1 is SNHLY and CDR2 is FYNNEI in the germline V gene. CDR3 length equals 13 residues. The CDR3 nucleotides read TGTGCCAGCAGGTCACGGGCGGAGGGGGAGCAGTACTTC. It specifies CASRSRAEGEQYF.

The genes are TRBV20-1 and TRBJ1-1; 7 bases align to TRBD1. CDR3 length: 11 amino acids. Germline values: CDR1 DFQATT, CDR2 SNEGSKA (reference sequence). Trimming cost V 5 bases and J 6 bases; bases outside gene matches: 3. In DNA, the CDR3 is TGCAGTGCTCTTGGACAGGCTGAAGCTTTCTTT. It is translated as CSALGQAEAFF.

This clone has more than one count but fewer than ten. The V call is TRBV9, the J call TRBJ2-3, with 9 bases fitting TRBD2. In germline, CDR1 is SGDLS, CDR2 YYNGEE. After removal of 4 bases from V and 0 bases from J, the junction contained 6 bases not matched to a gene. The CDR3 extends over 16 amino acids. CDR3 sequence: CASSLRLAASTDTQYF. DNA of the CDR3: TGTGCCAGCAGCTTACGACTAGCGGCTAGCACAGATACGCAGTATTTT.

The V gene is TRBV7-2, the J gene TRBJ2-7, with TRBD2 identical over 7 bases. CDR1 is SGHTA and CDR2 is FQGNSA in the germline V gene. The CDR3 length is 14 residues. Losses at the gene ends were 1 base for V and 4 bases for J; bases not matched to a gene: 4. Here the CDR3 reads CASSLELAAYEQYF. DNA for the CDR3: TGTGCCAGCAGCTTAGAGCTAGCGGCGTACGAGCAGTACTTC.

This clone was seen more than once but under ten times. The chain carries TRBV5-4 and TRBJ2-1, with TRBD2 matching 8 bases. This CDR3 comprises 15 residues. CDR1 is SGHNT, CDR2 YYREEE, per germline (reference sequence). Trimming cost V 2 bases and J 5 bases; bases outside gene matches: 6. In DNA form, the CDR3 reads TGTGCCAGCAGCTTACCCCTAGCGGGTAACAATGAGCAGTTCTTC. Protein sequence: CASSLPLAGNNEQFF.

The genes are TRBV18 and TRBJ2-3; TRBD1 might be the D (6 bases). The CDR3 loop spans 12 amino acids. V lost 3 bases, J lost 6 bases, and 7 bases lay in between. The germline V gene encodes CDR1 KGHSH and CDR2 LQKENI. CDR3 residues: CASSPQGDTQYF. In nucleotides, the CDR3 is TGTGCCAGCTCACCCCAGGGGGATACGCAGTATTTT.

This clone was detected only a few times. The V and J genes are TRBV18 and TRBJ2-7; D may be TRBD2 (7 bases). This CDR3 has 14 amino acids. Germline lookup yields CDR1 KGHSH and CDR2 LQKENI. Trimming took 3 bases from V and 5 from J, leaving 14 bases between them. This chain's CDR3 is CASSPPGGPHEQYF. The CDR3 DNA reads as TGTGCCAGCTCACCTCCCGGGGGGCCCCACGAGCAGTACTTC.

J is TRBJ2-5 and V is TRBV29-1, with 7 bases that match TRBD1. The CDR3 covers 13 residues. Germline trimming cut 4 bases from V and 4 bases from J; bases unmatched to any gene: 6. Germline loops: CDR1 SQVTM, CDR2 ANQGSEA. CDR3 bases: TGCAGCGTTGCTTGGGACAGCGTAGAGACCCAGTACTTC. Protein sequence: CSVAWDSVETQYF.

This clone was seen only a few times. This rearrangement joins TRBV21-1 to TRBJ1-1; whether TRBD1, the table's D call, matches the DNA was not checked. TRBV21-1 is described as a pseudogene. This CDR3 contains 14 residues. CDR3 protein: CASSSRTVNTEAFF. CDR3 in DNA: TGTGCCAGCAGCAGTCGGACAGTGAACACTGAAGCTTTCTTT.

V usage is TRBV6-1 and J usage is TRBJ2-2; D perhaps matches TRBD2 (6 bases). This CDR3 is 13 amino acids long. Germline assignment: CDR1 MNHNS and CDR2 SASEGT. V was trimmed by 7 bases and J by 6 bases, leaving 12 bases between them. CDR3 in DNA: TGTGCCAGCATATTCCGGGGGTCCGGGGAGCTGTTTTTT. Residues: CASIFRGSGELFF.

To note about this clone: One end of the junction varies from germline; a read error may be responsible. CDR3 sequence reads: CARSREGLDKQYF. For the CDR3, the DNA is TGCGCCAGAAGCCGGGAGGGATTAGATAAGCAGTATTTT. The V gene is TRBV5-1, the J gene TRBJ2-3, with 8 bases identical to TRBD2. The CDR3 consists of 13 residues. The germline gives CDR1 SGHRS, CDR2 YFSETQ.

The chain uses TRBV7-8 and TRBJ2-1, with a possible D match to TRBD2 (6 bases). This CDR3 spans 17 amino acids. The V gene lost 0 bases and the J gene lost 2 bases, with 14 bases spanning the gap. Germline values: CDR1 SGHVS, CDR2 FQNEAQ. CDR3 residues: CASSLARDGGAYNEQFF. As DNA, the CDR3 is TGTGCCAGCAGCTTAGCGCGAGACGGGGGTGCCTACAATGAGCAGTTCTTC.

The table lists this clone with a few counts. This chain uses TRBV7-7 with TRBJ2-5, with D perhaps TRBD2 (5 bases). The germline V gene has CDR1 SSHAT and CDR2 FNYEAQ (reference sequence). Trimming took 3 bases from V and 0 from J, leaving 8 bases between them. This CDR3 comprises 14 residues. This chain's CDR3 is CASSFSANQETQYF. The CDR3 coding sequence is TGTGCCAGCAGCTTTAGCGCGAACCAAGAGACCCAGTACTTC.

This clone was picked up a small number of times. V and J are TRBV5-6 and TRBJ1-6; 9 bases align to TRBD1. Looked up from germline, CDR1 is SGHDT and CDR2 is YYEEEE. The CDR3 is 16 residues long. V trimming: 4 bases; J trimming: 8 bases; junction bases outside the gene matches: 10. The CDR3, as DNA: TGTGCCAGCAGCGGGGGGGATGGGGACAGGGATTCACCCCTCCACTTT. It is translated as CASSGGDGDRDSPLHF.

The chain has TRBV4-1 and TRBJ2-1; 9 bases fit TRBD2. Trimming took 3 bases from V and 4 from J; bases not matched to a gene: 4. The germline V gene encodes CDR1 MGHRA and CDR2 YSYEKL. The CDR3 spans 15 residues. The CDR3 protein is CASSQIAGVYNEQFF. CDR3 nucleotides: TGCGCCAGCAGCCAGATAGCGGGGGTATACAATGAGCAGTTCTTC.

This clone has a handful of counts. The chain employs TRBV2 and TRBJ1-2; D is perhaps TRBD1 (6 bases). CDR3 length: 11 amino acids. With 9 bases removed from V and 6 bases from J, the gap between germline ends came to 11 bases. CDR1 is SNHLY and CDR2 is FYNNEI in the germline V gene. The CDR3 bases are TGTGCCAGACAGGGTGAGGATGGCTACACCTTC. Its protein is CARQGEDGYTF. The full variable domain, rest sourced from reference TRBV2 and TRBJ1-2, is EPEVTQTPSHQVTQMGQEVILRCVPISNHLYFYWYRQILGQKVEFLVSFYNNEISEKSEIFDDQFSVERPDGSNFTLKIRSTKLEDSAMYFCARQGEDGYTFGSGTRLTVV.

This clone was seen more than once but under ten times. J is TRBJ1-1 and V is TRBV6-5; possible D gene TRBD1, 5 bases. CDR3 length equals 13 residues. V gave up 2 bases and J gave up 11 bases, with 15 bases separating them. The germline gives CDR1 MNHEY, CDR2 SVGAGI. CDR3 sequence (DNA): TGTGCCAGCAGTTACCGGGCCCTAGGGGTGGCTTTCTTT. Amino acid sequence: CASSYRALGVAFF.

The chain's CDR3 is CASSQNPGFTYEQYF. The CDR3, as DNA: TGCGCCAGCAGCCAGAATCCAGGATTCACCTACGAGCAGTACTTC. The V and J genes are TRBV4-1 and TRBJ2-7, with D hard to call. Trimming pared 3 bases from V and 2 bases from J, leaving 14 bases between. Germline loops: CDR1 MGHRA, CDR2 YSYEKL. The CDR3 has 15 residues.

This clone was recorded a few times. The V call is TRBV6-1, the J call TRBJ1-6, with a tentative D call TRBD1 (5 bases). Germline CDR1 is MNHNS and CDR2 is SASEGT. The V gene lost 4 bases and the J gene lost 5 bases, with 15 bases spanning the gap. The CDR3 runs to 16 residues. The CDR3: CASSGQGSLDNSPLHF. Here the CDR3 DNA reads TGTGCCAGCAGTGGGCAGGGTAGCCTCGATAATTCACCCCTCCACTTT.

The sample holds a few counts of this clone. The J gene is TRBJ1-3, the V gene TRBV29-1; no definite D call. Per germline, CDR1 SQVTM and CDR2 ANQGSEA. This CDR3 contains 12 residues. Trimming pared 4 bases from V and 0 bases from J, leaving 4 bases between. The CDR3 nucleotides are TGCAGCGTTGCGGGCTCTGGAAACACCATATATTTT. It encodes CSVAGSGNTIYF.

Many counts were recorded for this clone. This chain connects TRBV25-1 to TRBJ1-1, with a weak D call TRBD1 (6 bases). Trimming pared 3 bases from V and 6 bases from J, leaving 11 bases between. The CDR3 spans 13 residues. In germline, CDR1 is MGHDK, CDR2 SYGVNS. CDR3 loop: CASSEWGTSEAFF. The DNA of the CDR3 is TGTGCCAGCAGTGAGTGGGGGACATCTGAAGCTTTCTTT.

The rearrangement links TRBV5-1 to TRBJ1-1; TRBD1 might be the D (5 bases). Germline CDR1 is SGHRS and CDR2 is YFSETQ. This CDR3 contains 12 residues. The V gene lost 0 bases and the J gene lost 7 bases, with 7 bases spanning the gap. The CDR3 DNA follows: TGCGCCAGCAGCTTGGGGCAGGGTGAAGCTTTCTTT. This sequence encodes CASSLGQGEAFF.

In this sample, this clone turned up a few times. This chain links TRBV6-5 with TRBJ1-1; 8 bases fit TRBD1. This CDR3 has 16 amino acids. From germline, CDR1 is MNHEY and CDR2 SVGAGI. Trimming removed 4 bases from V and 0 bases from J; junction bases left unmatched: 7. CDR3 in DNA: TGTGCCAGCAGTTTCCGGGACAGGCAGATGAACACTGAAGCTTTCTTT. Translated: CASSFRDRQMNTEAFF.

There are a few counts of this clone. This sequence joins TRBV12-5 and TRBJ2-2; 7 bases agree with TRBD1. Germline V gives CDR1 LGHNT, CDR2 FRNRAP. This CDR3 has 15 residues. Losses at the gene ends were 5 bases for V and 6 bases for J; bases not matched to a gene: 9. The CDR3 nucleotides are TGTGCTAGTGGTGGGGACAGTTCGTTGTCCGGGGAGCTGTTTTTT. This translates into CASGGDSSLSGELFF.

V and J are TRBV10-3 and TRBJ2-7; tentative D call: TRBD2 (5 bases). Germline V lookup: CDR1 ENHRY, CDR2 SYGVKD. Trimming stripped 2 bases from V and 0 bases from J, with 8 bases between. The CDR3 sequence is 14 residues long. CDR3 loop: CAISERGSSYEQYF. The CDR3 nucleotides read TGTGCCATCAGTGAGCGAGGGAGCTCCTACGAGCAGTACTTC.

This chain connects TRBV2 to TRBJ1-1; D gene uncertain. V was pared by 3 bases and J by 3 bases, with 8 bases between. In germline, CDR1 is SNHLY, CDR2 FYNNEI. This CDR3 is 13 amino acids long. The chain's CDR3 is CASSEDSYTEAFF. The CDR3 nucleotides are TGTGCCAGCAGTGAGGACTCCTACACTGAAGCTTTCTTT.